One and the same sample provided the 6 T cell receptor beta chains below, sequenced in a study of T cells in Graves' hyperthyroidism and ophthalmopathy. TCR beta CDR3 sequences were amplified from RNA transcripts. HTBI primers were employed in a first-round RT-PCR of the TCR CDR3. A single record per CDR3 protein comes from TCRdb applying MiXCR to the multiplex PCR reads. The sample has roughly 160,000 distinct CDR3 sequences, 9.4% seen once; the top ten hold around 21%. Sequenced input: blood. These receptors originate from a woman aged 18-29 years with Graves' hyperthyroidism that later progressed to Graves' ophthalmopathy.

The chain has TRBV7-8 and TRBJ2-2; 8 bases map to TRBD2. The J segment lost 3 bases and the V segment lost 3 bases, leaving 0 bases of the junction unmatched. This CDR3 comprises 14 residues. Germline V gives CDR1 SGHVS, CDR2 FQNEAQ. CDR3 loop: CASSFSGDTGELFF. The DNA for the CDR3 is TGTGCCAGCAGCTTTAGCGGGGACACCGGGGAGCTGTTTTTT.

This clonotype has a handful of counts. The chain carries TRBV5-1 and TRBJ1-2; TRBD1 matches 7 bases. CDR1 and CDR2 from the germline V gene are SGHRS and YFSETQ. The CDR3 runs to 15 residues. J was trimmed by 2 bases and V by 0 bases; bases with no gene match: 4. DNA for the CDR3: TGCGCCAGCAGCTTGGAGACAGGGCCGAACTATGGCTACACCTTC. Encoded protein: CASSLETGPNYGYTF.

In its sample, this clonotype was seen a few times. The gene calls are TRBV6-9 and TRBJ1-1, with 7 positions matching TRBD1. CDR1 is MNHGY, CDR2 SVAAGI, per germline. Trimming at V came to 8 bases and at J to 0 bases, leaving 6 bases not matched to a gene. The CDR3 loop spans 14 amino acids. CDR3 region: CASPRDSMNTEAFF. In DNA, the CDR3 is TGTGCCAGCCCCCGGGACAGCATGAACACTGAAGCTTTCTTT.

This clonotype was observed a handful of times. V is TRBV4-2 and J is TRBJ2-1, with D possibly being TRBD2 (5 bases). Looked up from germline, CDR1 is LGHNA and CDR2 is YNFKEQ. Trimming took off 0 bases at V and 1 base at J, with 19 bases between the two ends. This CDR3 has 19 residues. CDR3: CASSQDTIRRADSYNEQFF. The CDR3 DNA reads TGTGCCAGCAGCCAAGATACGATCCGGCGGGCCGATTCCTACAATGAGCAGTTCTTC.

This clonotype came up many times. The J gene is TRBJ1-2, the V gene TRBV10-3; D is unclear. The CDR3 extends over 11 amino acids. Germline CDR1 ENHRY, CDR2 SYGVKD. V was trimmed by 8 bases and J by 6 bases, leaving 10 bases between them. This CDR3 is CAIFGGDGYTF. The CDR3 DNA reads as TGTGCCATCTTTGGCGGGGATGGCTACACCTTC.

This rearrangement joins TRBV27 to TRBJ1-5; no definite D call. V was trimmed by 3 bases and J by 4 bases, leaving 13 bases between them. The CDR3 totals 15 residues. CDR1 and CDR2 from the germline V gene are MNHEY and SMNVEV (reference sequence). CDR3 DNA sequence: TGTGCCAGCAGTTTGGTCGGCGGCGTAAATCAGCCCCAGCATTTT. Translation: CASSLVGGVNQPQHF.